This is a list of T cell receptor beta chains from one sample in a study of T cells in Graves' hyperthyroidism and ophthalmopathy. One entry per CDR3 protein results from TCRdb running MiXCR on the multiplex PCR reads. The profile shows 400,000 to 450,000 distinct CDR3 sequences, 14% to 15% of them singletons. The sample comprised blood. These receptors all stem from a man aged 18-30 years with Graves' ophthalmopathy. CDR3s include the opening cysteine and the closing phenylalanine or tryptophan. D genes are given only for firm matches. Expanded clones get a size class; other rows say once, few or many, or leave the size out.

>-|TRBJ2-1|-|TRBV19
CASSIFARGNNEQFF
TGTGCCAGTAGTATCTTTGCGAGGGGAAACAATGAGCAGTTCTTC
>many|TRBJ1-4|-|TRBV6-1
CASDRATNEKLFF
TGTGCCAGCGACAGAGCAACTAATGAAAAACTGTTTTTT
>-|TRBJ2-5|-|TRBV5-1
CASSLVPPPAETQYF
TGCGCCAGCAGCTTGGTTCCGCCGCCGGCAGAGACCCAGTACTTC
>many|TRBJ1-3|-|TRBV3-1
CASSEGTDTIYF
TGTGCCAGCAGCGAAGGCACGGACACCATATATTTT
>few|TRBJ2-6|-|TRBV3-1
CASSQASSGANVLTF
TGTGCCAGCAGCCAAGCGAGCTCTGGGGCCAACGTCCTGACTTTC
>many|TRBJ2-5|-|TRBV20-1
CSARTDGAPASETQYF
TGCAGTGCTAGGACAGACGGAGCTCCAGCGTCTGAGACCCAGTACTTC
>-|TRBJ1-6|-|TRBV18
CASSGTARNSPLHF
TGTGCCAGCTCCGGCACAGCCAGGAATTCACCCCTCCACTTT
>many|TRBJ2-7|TRBD2|TRBV7-2
CASSLAGGGPLEQYF
TGTGCCAGCAGCTTAGCTGGCGGGGGGCCCCTCGAGCAGTACTTC
>few|TRBJ1-3|-|TRBV10-2
CASSVGEFRSGNTIYF
TGCGCCAGCAGTGTTGGGGAGTTCCGCTCTGGAAACACCATATATTTT
>-|TRBJ2-1|TRBD2|TRBV11-2
CASRTASGGHNEQFF
TGTGCCAGCAGGACCGCTAGCGGGGGCCACAATGAGCAGTTCTTC
>many|TRBJ2-1|TRBD1|TRBV19
CASSNGTVLFNEQFF
TGTGCCAGTAGTAACGGGACAGTACTCTTCAATGAGCAGTTCTTC
>few|TRBJ1-1|-|TRBV7-9
CASSPKGPGLGTEAFF
TGTGCCAGCAGCCCAAAGGGTCCAGGGCTAGGCACTGAAGCTTTCTTT
>many|TRBJ2-7|-|TRBV4-1
CASSQEAHEQYF
TGCGCCAGCAGCCAAGAGGCCCACGAGCAGTACTTC
>many|TRBJ2-3|-|TRBV6-1
CASRMEGTTDTQYF
TGTGCCAGCAGGATGGAGGGGACCACAGATACGCAGTATTTT
>many|TRBJ2-5|-|TRBV10-2
CASSDLGAEKETQYF
TGCGCCAGCAGTGACCTTGGGGCAGAAAAAGAGACCCAGTACTTC
>-|TRBJ2-5|TRBD2|TRBV5-4
CASNPKSGEYQETQYF
TGTGCCAGCAATCCAAAGAGCGGGGAGTACCAAGAGACCCAGTACTTC
>many|TRBJ2-1|-|TRBV7-9
CASSLRAGSYNEQFF
TGTGCCAGCAGCTTAAGGGCAGGCTCCTACAATGAGCAGTTCTTC
>many|TRBJ2-1|TRBD2|TRBV6-6
CASSYPLVGLARNEQFF
TGTGCCAGCAGTTACCCCCTGGTCGGACTAGCGCGGAATGAGCAGTTCTTC
>many|TRBJ1-5|-|TRBV20-1
CSARDPDGSNQPQHF
TGCAGTGCTAGAGACCCGGACGGTAGCAATCAGCCCCAGCATTTT
>-|TRBJ2-1|TRBD1|TRBV9
CASSTDREKFF
TGTGCCAGCAGCACAGACAGGGAGAAGTTCTTC
>-|TRBJ2-5|TRBD1|TRBV27
CASYRGLGETQYF
TGTGCCAGCTACAGGGGCCTCGGAGAGACCCAGTACTTC
>many|TRBJ1-2|TRBD1|TRBV20-1
CSARGTMDRGGGYTF
TGCAGTGCTAGAGGGACTATGGACAGGGGGGGTGGCTACACCTTC
>-|TRBJ2-1|-|TRBV5-5
CASSQDRRPYNEQFF
TGTGCCAGCAGCCAAGACAGACGCCCCTACAATGAGCAGTTCTTC
>many|TRBJ2-3|-|TRBV27
CASSLLGDTQYF
TGTGCCAGCAGCTTACTCGGGGATACGCAGTATTTT
>many|TRBJ1-1|TRBD1|TRBV7-3
CASSQGGLNTEAFF
TGTGCCAGCAGCCAGGGGGGATTGAACACTGAAGCTTTCTTT
>few|TRBJ2-7|TRBD2|TRBV5-6
CASRLAGGHLEQYF
TGTGCCAGCAGGTTAGCGGGAGGGCACCTCGAGCAGTACTTC
>many|TRBJ2-6|-|TRBV20-1
CSAAGRPGGGANVLTF
TGCAGTGCCGCGGGGAGGCCCGGGGGAGGGGCCAACGTCCTGACTTTC
>many|TRBJ2-3|-|TRBV24-1
CATSETASTDTQYF
TGTGCCACCAGTGAGACAGCTAGCACAGATACGCAGTATTTT
>many|TRBJ2-7|TRBD2|TRBV7-2
CASSLSAGVAYEQYF
TGTGCCAGCAGCTTATCCGCGGGAGTAGCCTACGAGCAGTACTTC
>-|TRBJ2-2|-|TRBV7-6
CASSLAPGDTGELFF
TGTGCCAGCAGCTTAGCACCAGGGGACACCGGGGAGCTGTTTTTT
>-|TRBJ1-2|-|TRBV28
CASSFEGYTF
TGTGCCAGCAGTTTCGAAGGCTACACCTTC
>-|TRBJ2-3|-|TRBV9
CASSDEGGPQVYF
TGTGCCAGCAGCGATGAAGGGGGACCCCAGGTGTATTTT
>many|TRBJ2-7|-|TRBV27
CASSLFPGAREQYF
TGTGCCAGCAGTTTATTTCCGGGGGCGAGGGAGCAGTACTTC
>many|TRBJ2-1|TRBD1|TRBV5-1
CASSFRGQGYNEQFF
TGCGCCAGCAGCTTCCGGGGACAGGGGTACAATGAGCAGTTCTTC
>many|TRBJ2-3|-|TRBV10-3
CAIGGGRPDTQYF
TGTGCCATCGGAGGGGGTAGGCCAGATACGCAGTATTTT
>-|TRBJ1-3|-|TRBV2
CASSEGSGNTIYF
TGTGCCAGCAGTGAGGGGTCTGGAAACACCATATATTTT
>many|TRBJ2-3|-|TRBV9
CASSVSQTAIATDTQYF
TGTGCCAGCAGCGTATCCCAGACAGCCATAGCCACAGATACGCAGTATTTT